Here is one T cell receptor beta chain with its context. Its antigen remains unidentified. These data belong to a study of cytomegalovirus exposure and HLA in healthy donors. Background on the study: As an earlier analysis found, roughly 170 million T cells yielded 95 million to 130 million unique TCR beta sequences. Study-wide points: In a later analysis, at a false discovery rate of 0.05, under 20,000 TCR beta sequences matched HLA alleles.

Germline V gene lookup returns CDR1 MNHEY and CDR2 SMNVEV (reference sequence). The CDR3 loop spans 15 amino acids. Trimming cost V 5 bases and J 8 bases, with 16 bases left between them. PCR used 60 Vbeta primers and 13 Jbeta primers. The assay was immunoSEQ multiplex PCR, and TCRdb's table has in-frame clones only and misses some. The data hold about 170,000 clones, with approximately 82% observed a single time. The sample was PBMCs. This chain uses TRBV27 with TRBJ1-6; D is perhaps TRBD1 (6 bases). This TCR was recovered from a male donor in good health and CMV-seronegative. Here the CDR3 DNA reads TGTGCCAGCAGTCATGCACGGACAGCGGATTCACCCCTCCACTTT. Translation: CASSHARTADSPLHF.